This entry is about one T cell receptor (beta chain). The clone's antigen remains unknown. No base-level quality is on record; no much larger clone is a single base apart. The data are from a study of blood T cell repertoires in COVID-19 (TCRdb year 2020). In the study overall: The collaborator samples originated in the United States, Italy and Spain and spanned the acute and convalescent phases of COVID-19. The material from the prospective study consisted of cDNA or gDNA derived from T cells, B-cell-depleted T cells, or PBMCs. Subjects who had been exposed to COVID-19, were actively infected with it, or had recovered from it provided the deeply sampled blood TCRbeta repertoires that made up the dataset. The repertoires were made available in a free public database intended to serve as a resource for research on the immune response to SARS-CoV-2. Samples came from the ongoing ImmuneRACE study (first 160 participants) plus 1,254 subjects from 6 global collaborators. Sample metadata almost always included a de-identified subject ID, COVID-19 status, age in years and sex. Where available, HLA class I and class II types were obtained from metadata supplied by the sample provider rather than from assay-based typing. Study-level results and caveats: How much clinical and demographic metadata was included differed by source and by participant, and the metadata was provided uncurated.

Collaborating institutions collected whole blood in K2EDTA tubes following their own protocols. For TCRbeta analysis, collaborators shipped samples in one of three forms: frozen whole blood, isolated PBMCs, or DNA extracted from either of those sample types. The immunoSEQ Assay, a bias-controlled multiplex PCR, was used to amplify TCRbeta CDR3 regions from genomic DNA. On the authors' methods: The number of nucleated cells in each sample was estimated from the amplification of reference gene primers within the assay. Sequence reads were collapsed and filtered to measure the absolute abundance of every unique TCRbeta CDR3 rearrangement. For each sample, productive Simpson clonality was calculated by taking the square root of Simpson's diversity index across productive rearrangements. TCRdb obtained this table from immuneACCESS and retained in-frame rearrangements with V and J assigned. These tables miss some clones; where compared with another copy, unresolved V genes account for less than half of the shortfall, and the remainder is unexplained. V and J calls and clone size are as listed in that table; D and trimming were resolved from the DNA. The sample table records some 200,000 clones; around 84% of these occur just once. More than 10% of the sample goes to the ten largest clones.

The V and J ends are trimmed by 0 bases and 1 base, leaving 11 bases between them. Reading from cysteine to phenylalanine, the CDR3 counts 16 amino acids. The kept DNA is CDR3 alone, 48 bases in frame from the first base. The CDR1 and CDR2 encoded by the germline V gene are LGHNA and YSLEER. The receptor was derived from a human donor in a cohort sampled during active COVID-19. Material: peripheral blood. Rearrangement joined TRBV4-3 to TRBJ2-3; the D gene is possibly TRBD2, with 6 bases matching. The base sequence is TGCGCCAGCAGCCAAGATTGGGGGGTCCGCACAGATACGCAGTATTTT. It specifies CASSQDWGVRTDTQYF.